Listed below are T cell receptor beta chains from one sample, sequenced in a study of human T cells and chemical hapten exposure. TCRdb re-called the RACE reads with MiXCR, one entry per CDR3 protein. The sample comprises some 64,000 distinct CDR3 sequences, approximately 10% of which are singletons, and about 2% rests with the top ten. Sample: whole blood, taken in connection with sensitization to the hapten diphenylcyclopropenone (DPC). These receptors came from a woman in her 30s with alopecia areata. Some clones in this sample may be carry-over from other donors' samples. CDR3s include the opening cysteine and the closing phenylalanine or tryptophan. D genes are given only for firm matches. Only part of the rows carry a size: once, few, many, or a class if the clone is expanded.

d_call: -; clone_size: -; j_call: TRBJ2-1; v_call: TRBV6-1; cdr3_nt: TGTGCCAGCACCCCGAACTACTTTTCCCAGTATGAGCAGTTCTTC; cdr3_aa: CASTPNYFSQYEQFF
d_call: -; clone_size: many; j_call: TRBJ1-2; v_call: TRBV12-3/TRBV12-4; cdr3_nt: TGTGCCAGCAGCCCAAGAGGACACCCCTATGGCTACACCTTC; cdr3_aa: CASSPRGHPYGYTF
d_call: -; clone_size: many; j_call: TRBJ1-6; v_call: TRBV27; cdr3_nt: TGTGCCAGCAGTTTATTCCGACGGATCGACTCCTATAATTCACCCCTCCACTTT; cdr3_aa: CASSLFRRIDSYNSPLHF
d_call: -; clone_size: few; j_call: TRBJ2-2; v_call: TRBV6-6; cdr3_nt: TGTGCCAGCAGCCTCACCGGGACCGGGGAGCTGTTTTTT; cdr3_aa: CASSLTGTGELFF
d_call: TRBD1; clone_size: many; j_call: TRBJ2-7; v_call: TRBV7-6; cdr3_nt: TGTGCCAGCAGTGTCCTAGGGACAGGGACTCACGAGCAGTACTTC; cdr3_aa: CASSVLGTGTHEQYF
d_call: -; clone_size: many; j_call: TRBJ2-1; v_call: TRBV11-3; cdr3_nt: TGTGCCAGCAGCTTAGCCGGGGATGAGCAGTTCTTC; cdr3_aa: CASSLAGDEQFF
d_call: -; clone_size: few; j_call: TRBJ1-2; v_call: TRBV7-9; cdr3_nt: TGTGCCAGCAGTTCCTTCTATGGCTACACCTTC; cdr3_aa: CASSSFYGYTF
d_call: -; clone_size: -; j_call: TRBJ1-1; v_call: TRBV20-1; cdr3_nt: TGCAGTGCTAGAGATCCCCGAGGGAGGTTGTACACTGAAGCTTTCTTT; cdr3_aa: CSARDPRGRLYTEAFF
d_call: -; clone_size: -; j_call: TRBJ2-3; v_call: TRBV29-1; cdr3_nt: TGCAGCGTTGGACAGATCACAGATACGCAGTATTTT; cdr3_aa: CSVGQITDTQYF
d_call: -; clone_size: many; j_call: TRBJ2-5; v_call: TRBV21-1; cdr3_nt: TGTGCCAGCAGCAAAGCACCACCTCGATCAGGGAGAACCCAAGAGACCCAGTACTTC; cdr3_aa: CASSKAPPRSGRTQETQYF
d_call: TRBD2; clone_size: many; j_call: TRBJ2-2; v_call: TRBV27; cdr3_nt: TGTGCCAGCAGCCGCGCGCCTAGCGGGTGGAACACCGGGGAGCTGTTTTTT; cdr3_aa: CASSRAPSGWNTGELFF
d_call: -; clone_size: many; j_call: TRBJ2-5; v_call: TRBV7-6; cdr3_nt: TGTGCCAGCAGCTTCGGAGAGACCCAGTACTTC; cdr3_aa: CASSFGETQYF
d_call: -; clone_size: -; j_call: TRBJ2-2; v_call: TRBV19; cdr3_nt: TGTGCCAGTACTTCCGGGGTGGACACCGGGGAGCTGTTTTTT; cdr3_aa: CASTSGVDTGELFF
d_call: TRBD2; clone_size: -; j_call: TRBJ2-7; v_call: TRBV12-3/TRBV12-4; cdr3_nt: TGTGCCAGCAGCGGACTAGCGGGCCTCTACGAGCAGTACTTC; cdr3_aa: CASSGLAGLYEQYF
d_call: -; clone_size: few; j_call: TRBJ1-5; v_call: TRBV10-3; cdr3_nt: TGTGCCATCAGTGAGAGGGGTGGCAATCAGCCCCAGCATTTT; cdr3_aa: CAISERGGNQPQHF
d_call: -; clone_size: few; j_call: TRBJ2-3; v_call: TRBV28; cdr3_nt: TGTGCCAGCAGCCGTTACCTGGTAGATACGCAGTATTTT; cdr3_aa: CASSRYLVDTQYF
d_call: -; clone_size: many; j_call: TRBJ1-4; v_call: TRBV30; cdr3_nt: TGTGCCTGGAGTGTGGAAAGGGGGTATGAAAAACTGTTTTTT; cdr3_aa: CAWSVERGYEKLFF
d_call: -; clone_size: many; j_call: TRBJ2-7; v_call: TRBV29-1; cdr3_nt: TGCAGCGTTGAAACCCCAAGGGGAGGCGCCTACGAGCAGTACTTC; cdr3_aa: CSVETPRGGAYEQYF
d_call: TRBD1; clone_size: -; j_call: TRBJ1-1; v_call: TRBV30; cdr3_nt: TGTGCCTGGAGTCAGATGGACAGGGACACTGAAGCTTTCTTT; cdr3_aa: CAWSQMDRDTEAFF
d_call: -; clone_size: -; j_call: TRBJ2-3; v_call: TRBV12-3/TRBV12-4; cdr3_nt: TGTGCCAGCAGTTTGGAGAGGCCAGATACGCAGTATTTT; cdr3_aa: CASSLERPDTQYF
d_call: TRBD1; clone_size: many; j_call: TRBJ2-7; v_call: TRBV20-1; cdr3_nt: TGCAGTGCTTCTATAGACAGGGGTTACGAGCAGTACTTC; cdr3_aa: CSASIDRGYEQYF
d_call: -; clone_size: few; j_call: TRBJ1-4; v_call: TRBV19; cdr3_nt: TGTGCCAGTAGTACCGCCTTTACAGGGACTAATGAAAAACTGTTTTTT; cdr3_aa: CASSTAFTGTNEKLFF
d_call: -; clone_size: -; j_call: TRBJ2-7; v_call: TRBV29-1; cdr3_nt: TGCAGCGTTGAGCGAACAGGGCGTATGGGGTACGAGCAGTACTTC; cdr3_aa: CSVERTGRMGYEQYF
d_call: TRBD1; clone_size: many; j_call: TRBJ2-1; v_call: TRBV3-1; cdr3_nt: TGTGCCAGCAGCCAAGAGGGGGGGACAGGGCGCTACAATGAGCAGTTCTTC; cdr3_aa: CASSQEGGTGRYNEQFF
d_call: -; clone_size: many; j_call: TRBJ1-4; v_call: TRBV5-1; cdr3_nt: TGCGCCAGCAGCTTGGGGGAAGGCGAAAAACTGTTTTTT; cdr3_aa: CASSLGEGEKLFF
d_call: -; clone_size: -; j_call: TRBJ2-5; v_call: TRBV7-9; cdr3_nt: TGTGCCAGCAGCTTAGCGTACCGGGAGACCCAGTACTTC; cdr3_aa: CASSLAYRETQYF
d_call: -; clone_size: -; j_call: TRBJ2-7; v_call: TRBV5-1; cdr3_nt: TGCGCCAGCAGCTTGGAACCGTTGAGCTCCTACGAGCAGTACTTC; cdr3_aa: CASSLEPLSSYEQYF
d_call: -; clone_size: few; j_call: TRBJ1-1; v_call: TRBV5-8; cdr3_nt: TGTGCCAGCAGCACCTCAGGGAAGTTAAGCACTGAAGCTTTCTTT; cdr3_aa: CASSTSGKLSTEAFF
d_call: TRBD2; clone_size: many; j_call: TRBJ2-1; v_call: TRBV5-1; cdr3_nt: TGCGCCAGCAGCCCAGGGACTAGCGGGATGAATGAGCAGTTCTTC; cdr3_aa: CASSPGTSGMNEQFF